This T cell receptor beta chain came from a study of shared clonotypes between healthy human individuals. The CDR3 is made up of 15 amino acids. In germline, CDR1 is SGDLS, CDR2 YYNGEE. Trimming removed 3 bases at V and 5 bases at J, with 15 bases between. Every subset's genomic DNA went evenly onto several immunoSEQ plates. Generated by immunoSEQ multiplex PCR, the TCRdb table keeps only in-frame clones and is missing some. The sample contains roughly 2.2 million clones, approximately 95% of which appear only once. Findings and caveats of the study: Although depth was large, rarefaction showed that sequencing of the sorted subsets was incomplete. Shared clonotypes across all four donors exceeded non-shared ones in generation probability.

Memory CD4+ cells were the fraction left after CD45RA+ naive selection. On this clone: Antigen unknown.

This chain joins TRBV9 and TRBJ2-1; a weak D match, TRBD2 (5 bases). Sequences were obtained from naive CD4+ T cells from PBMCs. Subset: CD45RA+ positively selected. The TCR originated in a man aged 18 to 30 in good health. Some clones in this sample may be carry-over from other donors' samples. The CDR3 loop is CASSDQRGGDNEQFF. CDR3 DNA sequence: TGTGCCAGCAGCGACCAACGTGGAGGTGACAATGAGCAGTTCTTC.